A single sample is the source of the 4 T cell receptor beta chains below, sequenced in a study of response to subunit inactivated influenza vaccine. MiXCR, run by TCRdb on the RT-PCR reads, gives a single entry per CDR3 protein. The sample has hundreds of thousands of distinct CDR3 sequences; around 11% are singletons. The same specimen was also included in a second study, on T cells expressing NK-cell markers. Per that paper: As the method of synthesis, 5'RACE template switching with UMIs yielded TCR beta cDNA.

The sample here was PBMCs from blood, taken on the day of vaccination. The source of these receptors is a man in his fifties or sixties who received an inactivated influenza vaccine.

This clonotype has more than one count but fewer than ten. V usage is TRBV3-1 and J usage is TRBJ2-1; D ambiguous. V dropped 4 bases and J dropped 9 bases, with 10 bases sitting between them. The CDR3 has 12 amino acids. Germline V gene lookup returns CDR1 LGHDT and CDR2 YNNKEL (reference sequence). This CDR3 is CASSRASAEQFF. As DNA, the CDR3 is TGTGCCAGCAGCCGGGCTAGTGCTGAGCAGTTCTTC.

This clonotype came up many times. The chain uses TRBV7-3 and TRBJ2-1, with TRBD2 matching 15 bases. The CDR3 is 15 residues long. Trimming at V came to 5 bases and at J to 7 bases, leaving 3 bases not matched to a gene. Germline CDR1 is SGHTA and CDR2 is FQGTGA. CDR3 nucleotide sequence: TGTGCCAGCAGCACGGGACTAGCGGGAGGTAATGAGCAGTTCTTC. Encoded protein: CASSTGLAGGNEQFF.

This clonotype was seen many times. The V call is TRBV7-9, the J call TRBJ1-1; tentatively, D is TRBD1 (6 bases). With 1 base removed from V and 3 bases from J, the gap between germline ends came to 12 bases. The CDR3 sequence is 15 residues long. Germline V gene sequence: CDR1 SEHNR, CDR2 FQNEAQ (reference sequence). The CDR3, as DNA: TGTGCCAGCAGCTTAGGACAGCCAGGGGACACTGAAGCTTTCTTT. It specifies CASSLGQPGDTEAFF.

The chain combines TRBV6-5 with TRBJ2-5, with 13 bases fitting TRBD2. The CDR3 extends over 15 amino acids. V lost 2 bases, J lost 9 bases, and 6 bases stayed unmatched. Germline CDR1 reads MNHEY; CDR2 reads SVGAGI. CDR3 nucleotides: TGTGCCAGCAGTTACCCCTCGGGGACTAGCGGGGCCCAGTACTTC. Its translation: CASSYPSGTSGAQYF.